This T cell receptor (beta chain) was recovered during a study of ipilimumab plus nivolumab after autologous stem cell transplantation. Overall study context: DLBCL patients had primary refractory or relapsed disease.

Concerning this clone itself: Its target is unknown.

Starting 14 to 28 days after autologous transplant, ipilimumab 1 mg/kg was given. Study-level findings and limits: TCR repertoire, Treg phenotype and gut microbiota reportedly support more study of this approach.

CDR3 length: 11 amino acids. Germline V gene sequence: CDR1 WSHSY, CDR2 SAAADI. V lost 5 bases and J lost 3, with 4 bases in between. The method was immunoSEQ multiplex PCR; TCRdb's version includes in-frame clones alone and lacks a portion of them. The sample consists of 15,000 to 20,000 clones, around 81% of them appearing once. The sample here was PBMCs, taken in a trial of ipilimumab plus nivolumab as post-transplant consolidation. The chain has TRBV10-2 and TRBJ1-1; D gene unclear. This clonotype was sampled from a male donor with diffuse large B-cell lymphoma. The CDR3 region has the DNA TGCGCCAGCAGTTTGGACACTGAAGCTTTCTTT. Protein: CASSLDTEAFF.